This is a list of T cell receptor beta chains from one sample in a study of a mutant IDH1 vaccine in newly diagnosed glioma. These receptors have no identified antigens. Only in-frame clones appear in the TCRdb table, and some are missing; sequencing was by immunoSEQ multiplex PCR. This table has over 45,000 clones, about 86% appearing once. The specimen was PBMCs, collected from a glioma patient whose treatment included an IDH1 peptide vaccine. All receptors come from a woman aged 50 to 60 with glioma. Both conserved end residues are part of each CDR3. The D gene is left open where the match is weak. A row's size may be missing; if present it is once, few, many or a size class.

TRBV5-4	.	.	TRBJ2-4	TGTGCCAGCAGCGAAAAGGAAAAAAACATTCAGTACTTC	CASSEKEKNIQYF
TRBV4-2	.	.	TRBJ1-1	TGTGCCAGCAGCCAAGGGAGCCCGAACACTGAAGCTTTCTTT	CASSQGSPNTEAFF
TRBV19	.	medium-sized	TRBJ2-7	TGTGCCAGTGGAGAGGGGGACTTGGGTTACGAGCAGTACTTC	CASGEGDLGYEQYF
TRBV6-5	TRBD1	.	TRBJ1-2	TGTGCCAGCAGTTACCGGGGGGCAGGGACAGCCTATGGCTACACCTTC	CASSYRGAGTAYGYTF
TRBV5-1	.	.	TRBJ2-7	TGCGCCAGCAGCTTGCTGCCGACCGAGGGGACCTACGAGCAGTACTTC	CASSLLPTEGTYEQYF
TRBV7-6	TRBD2	.	TRBJ2-3	TGTGCCAGCAGCTCAACTAGCGGGGGGCTCCCAGATACGCAGTATTTT	CASSSTSGGLPDTQYF
TRBV14	.	.	TRBJ2-5	TGTGCCAGCAGTTCCCTAGGGGGGACCCAGTACTTC	CASSSLGGTQYF
TRBV19	TRBD1	.	TRBJ1-6	TGTGCCAGTAGTATATCGGGACAGGGATGGGGTTCACCCCTCCACTTT	CASSISGQGWGSPLHF
TRBV28	.	.	TRBJ2-6	TGTGCCAGCAGTTTCTCTATCTCTGGGGCCAACGTCCTGACTTTC	CASSFSISGANVLTF
TRBV2	.	.	TRBJ1-4	TGTGCCAGCAGTGGGGGGGCGGGAGATGTAAAACTGTTTTTT	CASSGGAGDVKLFF
TRBV2	.	.	TRBJ1-1	TGTGCCAGCAACCCAGACAGGAACACTGAAGCTTTCTTT	CASNPDRNTEAFF
TRBV5-8	TRBD2	.	TRBJ2-1	TGTGCCAGCAGCTTAGGACTAGCGGTTTTCTCCTACAATGAGCAGTTCTTC	CASSLGLAVFSYNEQFF
TRBV19	.	.	TRBJ1-5	TGTGCCAGTAGTGAAATACGGGATCAGCCCCAGCATTTT	CASSEIRDQPQHF
TRBV5-1	TRBD1	.	TRBJ2-2	TGCGCCAGCGAGGGACAGGGTGGCGGGGAGCTGTTTTTT	CASEGQGGGELFF
TRBV30	TRBD2	.	TRBJ2-1	TGTGCCTGGATTGATCTAGCGGGGGGCCTCAATGAGCAGTTCTTC	CAWIDLAGGLNEQFF
TRBV9	TRBD1	.	TRBJ2-7	TGTGCCAGCAGCCTGGGACAGGGCACCTACGAGCAGTACTTC	CASSLGQGTYEQYF
TRBV14	.	.	TRBJ1-5	TGTGCCAGCAGCTTGGACAGAGATCAGCCCCAGCATTTT	CASSLDRDQPQHF
TRBV19	TRBD1	.	TRBJ1-1	TGTGCCAGTAGCGCGGGACAGGGGGTGAACACTGAAGCTTTCTTT	CASSAGQGVNTEAFF
TRBV4-1	.	.	TRBJ1-6	TGCGCCAGCAGCCAGACTACAATTTTGGGATCACCCCTCCACTTT	CASSQTTILGSPLHF
TRBV4-1	.	once	TRBJ1-5	TGCGCCAGCAGCCTCCCGGGGAATCAGCCCCAGCATTTT	CASSLPGNQPQHF
TRBV7-2	TRBD1	.	TRBJ2-7	TGTGCCAGCAGCCCGGCTAGGGGGCTCTACGAGCAGTACTTC	CASSPARGLYEQYF
TRBV5-1	TRBD1	.	TRBJ2-7	TGCGCCAGCAGCTTTCTCGGACAGGGGGTCTCCTACGAGCAGTACTTC	CASSFLGQGVSYEQYF
TRBV7-9	.	few	TRBJ1-3	TGTGCCAGGACCCTGGGAAACACCATATATTTT	CARTLGNTIYF
TRBV6-1	.	.	TRBJ2-3	TGTGCCAGCAGTTTAGTCACAGATACGCAGTATTTT	CASSLVTDTQYF
TRBV5-1	TRBD1	.	TRBJ1-3	TGCGCCAGCAGCACCGGGACAGGGGGCTCCCTGAGCTCTGGAAACACCATATATTTT	CASSTGTGGSLSSGNTIYF
TRBV4-2	.	.	TRBJ2-7	TGTGCCAGCAGCCGGGGGACATCCTACGAGCAGTACTTC	CASSRGTSYEQYF
TRBV9	.	.	TRBJ2-1	TGTGCCAGCAGCGTAGCTTCTGGAGGGGGAGGAGAGCAGTTCTTC	CASSVASGGGGEQFF
TRBV10-1	TRBD2	.	TRBJ2-3	TGCGCCAGCAGTGAGTCGCGACTAGCGCGGGGCACAGATACGCAGTATTTT	CASSESRLARGTDTQYF
TRBV4-1	.	.	TRBJ1-5	TGCGCCAGCAGCGGACCTGTAGGACGGCCTTTGGAGCCCCAGCATTTT	CASSGPVGRPLEPQHF
TRBV7-2	TRBD2	.	TRBJ2-3	TGTGCCAGCAGCTTAGGAGGCGGGGGGGCGGGAGATACGCAGTATTTT	CASSLGGGGAGDTQYF
TRBV2	TRBD2	once	TRBJ2-7	TGTGCCAGCCGCAGCGGGGCCTGGTACGAGCAGTACTTC	CASRSGAWYEQYF
TRBV5-1	TRBD1	once	TRBJ2-7	TGCGCCAGCAGCTTGGTAACGGGACAGGGGTACGAGCAGTACTTC	CASSLVTGQGYEQYF
TRBV21-1	.	.	TRBJ2-2	TGTGCCAGCAGCAAGGGCTCCTACACCGGGGAGCTGTTTTTT	CASSKGSYTGELFF
TRBV11-2	.	.	TRBJ1-6	TGTGCCAGCAGCAAGAGACGGACGGGGATCTATTCACCCCTCCACTTT	CASSKRRTGIYSPLHF
TRBV7-2	.	.	TRBJ2-7	TGTGCCAGCAGCTCCCAAACGGGGGGCGTATACGAGCAGTACTTC	CASSSQTGGVYEQYF
TRBV4-3	TRBD1	.	TRBJ2-7	TGCGCCAGCAGCCCGGGACAGTCGACTTACGAGCAGTACTTC	CASSPGQSTYEQYF
TRBV25-1	TRBD1	.	TRBJ1-4	TGTGCCAGCAGTGATTCCGGGACAGGGACCGATGGGAAACTGTTTTTT	CASSDSGTGTDGKLFF
TRBV9	.	.	TRBJ2-3	TGTGCCAGCAGCGTCCTCGGGGCCAATCCAGATACGCAGTATTTT	CASSVLGANPDTQYF
TRBV28	TRBD1	once	TRBJ2-7	TGTGCCAGCAGTTTATCGGACAGGGTCTACGAGCAGTACTTC	CASSLSDRVYEQYF
TRBV4-3	.	.	TRBJ1-3	TGCGCCAGCAGCCCGACACCTTACTCTGGAAACACCATATATTTT	CASSPTPYSGNTIYF
TRBV4-1	TRBD2	few	TRBJ2-1	TGCGCCAGCAGCCAAGAAGGACCAGCTAGCGGGGGGGCCGGTGAGCAGTTCTTC	CASSQEGPASGGAGEQFF
TRBV7-8	.	once	TRBJ1-1	TGTGCCAGCAGCTTAGCCTTCCGGGTGGGGGACACTGAAGCTTTCTTT	CASSLAFRVGDTEAFF
TRBV5-1	.	.	TRBJ2-5	TGCGCCAGCAGCTTACAAGAGACCCAGTACTTC	CASSLQETQYF
TRBV19	.	.	TRBJ1-6	TGTGCCAGTAGTATAGAAAGGGGGGTCTCACCCCTCCACTTT	CASSIERGVSPLHF